This T cell receptor beta chain derives from a study of early stage breast cancer tumors (dated by TCRdb to the late 2010s). Background for the entire study: Of the roughly 17 invasive breast tumors, roughly eleven were found to be estrogen receptor-positive, progesterone receptor-positive and HER2-negative. About 65% of the 12 ER+/PR+/HER2- tumors were invasive ductal carcinomas, while the other four were invasive lobular carcinomas. The average read coverage per sample was roughly 10-fold. Across all samples, 2.5 million to 3 million templates representing about 1,100,000 unique clonotypes were detected. Results the study describes overall, beyond this receptor: Enriched TCRB sequences shared across patients were found to be mostly commonly generated sequences that were unlikely to play an important role in the tumor microenvironment. Chain pairing and functional markers such as CD4, CD8 and FOXP3 were missed by bulk genomic DNA sequencing of unsorted cells. Repertoires from blood and normal breast were more alike than repertoires from blood and tumor, and in about 90% of the 16 patients, comparing each tissue with blood separated tumor from normal. Compared with adjacent normal breast tissue, tumors had higher clonality and 2 to 3-fold greater T cell density. Analysis by tumor subtype was prevented by the small cohort size.

Each sample was amplified as two independent genomic DNA replicates: 0.5 ug for blood and approximately 1.5 ug for tumor or normal breast. Following the manufacturer's instructions, the ImmunoSeq Intro kit was used to carry out TCRB sequencing on genomic DNA. Multiplex PCR was run for 30 to 35 cycles using proprietary primers and spike-in control sequences for absolute quantification. Single-end 150-bp reads were used to sequence an 87-bp fragment spanning the CDR3 plus the flanking V and J genes. Seven samples, with two replicates for each sample, were multiplexed per lane of an Illumina MiSeq using version 3.0 chemistry. The study's processing was this. The vendor's proprietary pipeline processed the raw data and merged both replicates into a single result for each sample. Clonotypes were defined as productive rearrangements sharing the V-gene family, CDR3 amino acid sequence and J-gene segment. To compute clonality, the normalized Shannon entropy (Pielou evenness) of TCRB abundances was subtracted from 1. To estimate T cell density, the total number of templates was divided by the number of input cells, which was inferred from the amount of DNA input. Recon was used with default parameters to estimate total repertoire diversity and clonality. A clonotype counted as tumor-enriched if its abundance in tumor exceeded 0.1% and was at least 32-fold higher than its abundance in normal breast. What TCRdb holds here is the immuneACCESS table cut down to in-frame rearrangements. Part of the clones is not present; checked against another copy, under half of the missing clones reflect an unresolved V gene, and the others are unexplained. That table furnishes V, J and clone size, whereas the DNA furnished D and trimming. This sample gives roughly 4,700 clones in total; 64% of them show up just once. In total, the top ten clones hold under 30% of the sample.

CDR1 and CDR2 (SGDLS, YYNGEE) derive from the germline V gene. From its cysteine to its phenylalanine, the CDR3 spans 12 amino acids. Only the CDR3 region is kept as DNA, spanning 36 bases read in frame from base 1. Trimming costs V 4 bases and J 8 bases, and their ends lie 12 bases apart. About 18-50 mg of tumor tissue was diced, and more than 2.5 ug of DNA was typically obtained. The study profiled bulk TCR beta-chain repertoires in matched peripheral blood, tumor and adjacent normal breast tissue taken from about 16 patients with early-stage breast cancer. Following resection, visually identified tumor tissue was excised and transferred into prechilled RNAlater. Using a TissueLyser II, roughly 19-50 mg of tumor tissue was diced and homogenized in RLTplus buffer with beta-mercaptoethanol and antifoaming agent. The Qiagen AllPrep DNA/RNA Mini kit was used to extract genomic DNA. On this clone itself: Its target antigen remains unknown. Nothing much larger sits one base from this clone, and base qualities are not available.

This clonotype was sampled from a person between 45 and 65 years old with breast cancer. In this chain, TRBV9 is recombined with TRBJ1-2, with no confident D gene call. The specimen was breast tumor tissue. CDR3 protein: CASSSQREGYTF. The DNA sequence reads TGTGCCAGCAGCTCTCAGAGGGAAGGCTACACCTTC.